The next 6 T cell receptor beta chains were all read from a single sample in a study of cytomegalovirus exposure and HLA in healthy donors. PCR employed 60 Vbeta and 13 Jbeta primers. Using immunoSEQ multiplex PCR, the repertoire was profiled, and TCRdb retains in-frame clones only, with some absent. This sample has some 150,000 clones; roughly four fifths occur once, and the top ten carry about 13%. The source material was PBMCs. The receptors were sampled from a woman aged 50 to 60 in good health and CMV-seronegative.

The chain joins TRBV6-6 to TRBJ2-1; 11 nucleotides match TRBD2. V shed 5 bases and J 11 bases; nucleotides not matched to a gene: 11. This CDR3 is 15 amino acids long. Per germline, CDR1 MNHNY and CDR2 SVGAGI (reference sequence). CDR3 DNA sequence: TGTGCCAGCAGTATAGCGGGAGGGCCCATCGATAAGCAGTTCTTC. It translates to CASSIAGGPIDKQFF.

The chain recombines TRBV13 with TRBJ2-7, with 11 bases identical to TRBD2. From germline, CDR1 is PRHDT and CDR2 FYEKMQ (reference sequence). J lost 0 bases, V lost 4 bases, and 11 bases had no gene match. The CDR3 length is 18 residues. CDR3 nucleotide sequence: TGTGCCAGCAGCTCCCCTAGCGGGGGGACTACAAACTCCTACGAGCAGTACTTC. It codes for CASSSPSGGTTNSYEQYF.

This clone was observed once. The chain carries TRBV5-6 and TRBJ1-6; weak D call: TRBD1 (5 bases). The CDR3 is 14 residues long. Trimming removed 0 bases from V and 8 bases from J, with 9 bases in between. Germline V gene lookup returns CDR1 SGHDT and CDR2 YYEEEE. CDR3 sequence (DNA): TGTGCCAGCAGCTTGGGGCAGGGTGATTCACCCCTCCACTTT. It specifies CASSLGQGDSPLHF.

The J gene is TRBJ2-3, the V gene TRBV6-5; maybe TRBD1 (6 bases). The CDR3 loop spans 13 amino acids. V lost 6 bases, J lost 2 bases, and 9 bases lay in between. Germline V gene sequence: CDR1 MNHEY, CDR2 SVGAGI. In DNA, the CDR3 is TGTGCCAGCAGGGGACACTCCACAGATACGCAGTATTTT. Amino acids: CASRGHSTDTQYF.

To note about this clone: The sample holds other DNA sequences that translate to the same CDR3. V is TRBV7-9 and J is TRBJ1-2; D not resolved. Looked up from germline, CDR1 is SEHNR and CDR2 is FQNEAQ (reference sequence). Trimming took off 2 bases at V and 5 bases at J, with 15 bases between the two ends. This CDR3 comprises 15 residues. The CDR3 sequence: CASSLSTPRGYGYTF. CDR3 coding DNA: TGTGCCAGCAGCTTAAGCACACCCCGAGGGTATGGCTACACCTTC.

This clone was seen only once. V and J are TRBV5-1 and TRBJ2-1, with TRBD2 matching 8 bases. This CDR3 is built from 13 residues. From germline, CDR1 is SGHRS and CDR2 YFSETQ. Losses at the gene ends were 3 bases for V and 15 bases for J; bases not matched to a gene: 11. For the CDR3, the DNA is TGCGCCAGCAGCTCACATAGCGGGGCAAGGGGGTTCTTC. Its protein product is CASSSHSGARGFF. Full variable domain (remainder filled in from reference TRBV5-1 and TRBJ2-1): KAGVTQTPRYLIKTRGQQVTLSCSPISGHRSVSWYQQTPGQGLQFLFEYFSETQRNKGNFPGRFSGRQFSNSRSEMNVSTLELGDSALYLCASSSHSGARGFFGPGTRLTVL.